This TCR beta chain comes out of a study of molecular identifiers for immune sequencing clone quantification. Study summary: In replicates, RNA from roughly 21,000 or 96,000 naive CD8 cells was split five ways, four sequenced.

This clonotype occurred a few times. This may arise from a read error, as a much more abundant clone is one base away. MiXCR, applied by TCRdb to the PCR reads, yields one record per CDR3 protein. The sample records around 100,000 distinct CDR3 sequences, roughly 38% being singletons. Trimming at V came to 0 bases and at J to 8 bases, leaving 1 base not matched to a gene. This CDR3 comprises 13 residues. Germline CDR1 and CDR2: LGHNA and YSLEER. This receptor was identified in a human donor in good health. Some libraries in this study had Jurkat cell RNA spiked in. The material sequenced was naive CD8+ T cells from blood, with Jurkat cell RNA spiked in. Specified subset: FACS-sorted CD8+CD4-CCR7+CD45RA+ naive T cells. V gene TRBV4-3 combines with J gene TRBJ2-1, with TRBD2 matching over 7 bases. CDR3 protein: CASSQEGRDEQFF. The CDR3 DNA is TGCGCCAGCAGCCAAGAGGGGAGGGATGAGCAGTTCTTC.